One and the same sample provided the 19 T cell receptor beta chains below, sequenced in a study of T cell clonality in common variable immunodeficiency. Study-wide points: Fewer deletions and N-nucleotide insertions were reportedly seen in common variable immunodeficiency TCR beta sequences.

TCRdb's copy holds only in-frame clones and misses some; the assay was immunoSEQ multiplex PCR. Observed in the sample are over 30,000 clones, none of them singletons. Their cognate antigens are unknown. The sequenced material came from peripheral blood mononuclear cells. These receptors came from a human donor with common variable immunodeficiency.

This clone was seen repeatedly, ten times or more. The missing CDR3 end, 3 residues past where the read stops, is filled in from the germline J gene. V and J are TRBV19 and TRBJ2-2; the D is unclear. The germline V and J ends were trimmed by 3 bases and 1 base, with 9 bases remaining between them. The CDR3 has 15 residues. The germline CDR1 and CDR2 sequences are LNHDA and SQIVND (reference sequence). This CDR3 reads CASSILEKNTGELFF. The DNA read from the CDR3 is TGTGCCAGTAGTATTCTAGAAAAGAACACCGGGGAG.

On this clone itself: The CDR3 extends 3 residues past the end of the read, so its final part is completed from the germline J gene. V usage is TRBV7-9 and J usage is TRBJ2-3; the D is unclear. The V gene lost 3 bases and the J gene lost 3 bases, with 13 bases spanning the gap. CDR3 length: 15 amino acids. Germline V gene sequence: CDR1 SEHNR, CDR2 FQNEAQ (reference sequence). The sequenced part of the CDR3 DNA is TGTGCCAGCAGCTTCTCCCCGGGTGCGACAGATACG. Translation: CASSFSPGATDT. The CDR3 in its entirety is CASSFSPGATDTQYF.

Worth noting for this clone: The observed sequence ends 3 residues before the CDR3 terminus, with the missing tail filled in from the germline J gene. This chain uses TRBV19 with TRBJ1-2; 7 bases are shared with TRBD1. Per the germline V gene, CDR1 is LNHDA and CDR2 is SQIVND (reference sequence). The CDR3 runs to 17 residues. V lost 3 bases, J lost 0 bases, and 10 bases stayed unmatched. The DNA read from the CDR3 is TGTGCCAGTAGTATTCTCAGATACAGGGGTACTAACTATGGC. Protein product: CASSILRYRGTNYG. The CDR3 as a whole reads CASSILRYRGTNYGYTF.

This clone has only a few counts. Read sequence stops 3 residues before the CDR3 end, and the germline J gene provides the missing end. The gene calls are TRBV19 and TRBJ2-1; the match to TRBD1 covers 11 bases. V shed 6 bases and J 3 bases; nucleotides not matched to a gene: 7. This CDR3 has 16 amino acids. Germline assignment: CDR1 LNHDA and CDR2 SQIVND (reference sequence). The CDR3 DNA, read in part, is TGTGCCAGTAGCCGGAGGACAGGGGGCAACTACAATGAG. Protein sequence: CASSRRTGGNYNE. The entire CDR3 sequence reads CASSRRTGGNYNEQFF.

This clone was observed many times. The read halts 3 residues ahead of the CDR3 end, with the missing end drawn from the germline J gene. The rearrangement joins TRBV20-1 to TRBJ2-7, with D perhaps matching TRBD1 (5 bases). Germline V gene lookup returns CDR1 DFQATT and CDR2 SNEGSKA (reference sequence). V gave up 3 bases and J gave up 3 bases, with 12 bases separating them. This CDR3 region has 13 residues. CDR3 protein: CSARRQGVYEQYF. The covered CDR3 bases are TGCAGTGCTAGGAGGCAGGGTGTCTACGAG.

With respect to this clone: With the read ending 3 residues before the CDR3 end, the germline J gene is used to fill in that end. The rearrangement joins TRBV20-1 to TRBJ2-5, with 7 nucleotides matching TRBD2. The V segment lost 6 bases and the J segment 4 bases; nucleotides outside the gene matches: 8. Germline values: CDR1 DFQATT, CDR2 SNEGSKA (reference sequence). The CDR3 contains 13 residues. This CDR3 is CSAGGTGGETQYF. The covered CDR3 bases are TGCAGTGCCGGGGGGACGGGAGGAGAGACC.

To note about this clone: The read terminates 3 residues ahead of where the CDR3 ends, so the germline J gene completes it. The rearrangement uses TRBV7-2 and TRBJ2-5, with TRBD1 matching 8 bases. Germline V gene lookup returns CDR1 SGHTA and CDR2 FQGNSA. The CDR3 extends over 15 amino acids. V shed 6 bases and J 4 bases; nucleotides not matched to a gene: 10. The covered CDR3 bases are TGTGCCAGCAGGCAAGACAGGGGCCTGAGAGAGACC. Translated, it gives CASRQDRGLRET. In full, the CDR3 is CASRQDRGLRETQYF.

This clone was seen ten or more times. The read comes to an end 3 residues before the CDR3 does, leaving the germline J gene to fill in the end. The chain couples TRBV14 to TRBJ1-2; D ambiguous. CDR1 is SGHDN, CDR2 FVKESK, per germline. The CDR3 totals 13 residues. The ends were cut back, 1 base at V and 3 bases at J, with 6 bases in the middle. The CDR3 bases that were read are TGTGCCAGCAGCCAAGGAGGGTACTATGGC. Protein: CASSQGGYYG. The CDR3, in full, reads CASSQGGYYGYTF.

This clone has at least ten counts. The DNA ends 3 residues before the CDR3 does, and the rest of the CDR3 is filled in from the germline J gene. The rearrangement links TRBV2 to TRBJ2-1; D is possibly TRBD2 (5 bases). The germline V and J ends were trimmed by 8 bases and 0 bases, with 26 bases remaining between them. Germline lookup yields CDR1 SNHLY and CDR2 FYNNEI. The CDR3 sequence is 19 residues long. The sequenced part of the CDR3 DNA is TGTGCCAGCTCCCCGGGGTCTAGGGAACTAAAAAGCTCCTACAATGAG. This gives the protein CASSPGSRELKSSYNE. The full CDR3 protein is CASSPGSRELKSSYNEQFF.

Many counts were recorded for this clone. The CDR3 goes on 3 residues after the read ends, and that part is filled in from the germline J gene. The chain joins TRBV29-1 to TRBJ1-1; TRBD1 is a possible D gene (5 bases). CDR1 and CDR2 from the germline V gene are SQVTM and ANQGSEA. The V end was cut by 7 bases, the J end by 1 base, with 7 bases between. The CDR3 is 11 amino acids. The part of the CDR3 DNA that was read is TGCAGCGACGGGGGGAACACTGAA. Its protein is CSDGGNTE. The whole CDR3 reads CSDGGNTEAFF.

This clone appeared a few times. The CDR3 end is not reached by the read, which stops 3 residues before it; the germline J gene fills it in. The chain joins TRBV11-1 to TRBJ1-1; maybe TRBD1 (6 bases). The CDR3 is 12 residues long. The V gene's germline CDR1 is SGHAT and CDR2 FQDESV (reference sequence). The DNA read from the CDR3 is TGTGCCAGCAGCTTAGGCGGACAGAAA. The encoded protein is CASSLGGQK. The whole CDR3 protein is CASSLGGQKAFF.

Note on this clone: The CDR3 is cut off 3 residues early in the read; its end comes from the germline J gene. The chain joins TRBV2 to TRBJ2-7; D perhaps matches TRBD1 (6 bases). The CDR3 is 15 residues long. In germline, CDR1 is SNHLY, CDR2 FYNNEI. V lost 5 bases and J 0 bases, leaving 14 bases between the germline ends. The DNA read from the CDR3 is TGTGCCAGCAGTTTGGGGGCTCGCGACTCCTACGAG. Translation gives CASSLGARDSYE. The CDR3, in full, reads CASSLGARDSYEQYF. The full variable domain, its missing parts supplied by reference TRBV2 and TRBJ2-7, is EPEVTQTPSHQVTQMGQEVILRCVPISNHLYFYWYRQILGQKVEFLVSFYNNEISEKSEIFDDQFSVERPDGSNFTLKIRSTKLEDSAMYFCASSLGARDSYEQYFGPGTRLTVT.

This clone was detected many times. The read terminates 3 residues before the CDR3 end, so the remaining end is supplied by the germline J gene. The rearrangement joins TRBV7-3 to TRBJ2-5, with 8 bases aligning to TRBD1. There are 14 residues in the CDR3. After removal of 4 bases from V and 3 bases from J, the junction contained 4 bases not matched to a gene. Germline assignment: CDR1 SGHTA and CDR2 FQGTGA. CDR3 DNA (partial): TGTGCCAGCAGCTCCCGGACAGGGAAAGAGACC. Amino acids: CASSSRTGKET. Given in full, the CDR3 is CASSSRTGKETQYF.

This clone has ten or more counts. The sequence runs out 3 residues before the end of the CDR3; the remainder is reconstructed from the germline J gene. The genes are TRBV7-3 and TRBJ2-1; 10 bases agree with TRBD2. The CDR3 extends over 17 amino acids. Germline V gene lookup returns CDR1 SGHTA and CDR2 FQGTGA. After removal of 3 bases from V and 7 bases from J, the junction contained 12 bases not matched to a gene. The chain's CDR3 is CASSFSASGRAHNEQFF. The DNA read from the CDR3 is TGTGCCAGCAGCTTTTCAGCAAGCGGGAGGGCCCATAATGAG.

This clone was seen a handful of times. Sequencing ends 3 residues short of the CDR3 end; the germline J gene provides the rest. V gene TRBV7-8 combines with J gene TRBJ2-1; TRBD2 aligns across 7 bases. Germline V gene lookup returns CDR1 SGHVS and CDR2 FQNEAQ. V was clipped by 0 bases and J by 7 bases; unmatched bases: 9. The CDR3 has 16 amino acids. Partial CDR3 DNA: TGTGCCAGCAGCTTAGCGCGAGGCGGGAGAAGGAATGAG. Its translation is CASSLARGGRRNE. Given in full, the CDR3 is CASSLARGGRRNEQFF.

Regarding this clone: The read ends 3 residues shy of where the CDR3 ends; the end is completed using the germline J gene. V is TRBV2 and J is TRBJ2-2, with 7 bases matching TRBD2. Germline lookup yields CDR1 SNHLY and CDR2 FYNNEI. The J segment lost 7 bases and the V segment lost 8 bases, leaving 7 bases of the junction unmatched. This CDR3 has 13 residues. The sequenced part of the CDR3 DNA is TGTGCCAGCGGGACTACTTCCGTCGGGGAG. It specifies CASGTTSVGE. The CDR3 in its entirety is CASGTTSVGELFF.

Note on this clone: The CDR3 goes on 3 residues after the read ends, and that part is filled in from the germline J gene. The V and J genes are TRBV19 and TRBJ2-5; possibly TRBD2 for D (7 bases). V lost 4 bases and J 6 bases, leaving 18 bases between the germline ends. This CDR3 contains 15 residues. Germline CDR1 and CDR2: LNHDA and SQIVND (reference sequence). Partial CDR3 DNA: TGTGCCAGTAGTACCAGTGGGGGGGCTCGGAAGACC. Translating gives CASSTSGGARKT. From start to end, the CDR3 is CASSTSGGARKTQYF.

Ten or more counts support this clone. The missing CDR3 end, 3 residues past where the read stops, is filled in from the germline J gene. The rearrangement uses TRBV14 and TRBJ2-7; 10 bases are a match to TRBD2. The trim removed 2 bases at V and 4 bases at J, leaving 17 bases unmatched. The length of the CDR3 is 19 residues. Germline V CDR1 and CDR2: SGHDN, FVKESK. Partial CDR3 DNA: TGTGCCAGCAGCCAACTTAGTCGGACTAGCGGATCTAGGGGTTACGAG. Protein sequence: CASSQLSRTSGSRGYE. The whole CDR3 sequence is CASSQLSRTSGSRGYEQYF.

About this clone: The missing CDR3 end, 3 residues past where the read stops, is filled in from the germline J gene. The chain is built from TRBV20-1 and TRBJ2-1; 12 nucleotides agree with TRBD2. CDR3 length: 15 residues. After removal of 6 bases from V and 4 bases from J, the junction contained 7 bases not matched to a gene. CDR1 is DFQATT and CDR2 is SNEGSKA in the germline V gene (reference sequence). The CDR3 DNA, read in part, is TGCAGTGCGACGACTAGCGGGAGAGGTTACAATGAG. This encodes CSATTSGRGYNE. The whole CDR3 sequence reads CSATTSGRGYNEQFF.